One sample yielded the 13 T cell receptor beta chains listed below, sequenced in a study of TIL therapy for anti-PD-1-resistant metastatic lung cancer. Time point noted: pre-treatment sample, taken before nivolumab and TIL therapy. The immunoSEQ assay was v3. The assay was immunoSEQ multiplex PCR, and TCRdb's table has in-frame clones only and misses some. Here the sample spans 35,000 to 55,000 clones, 79% being singletons. The source material was blood, sampled at baseline. The source is a man between 65 and 80 years old with non-small cell lung cancer.

The chain has TRBV28 and TRBJ1-5; no definite D call. The V gene's germline CDR1 is MDHEN and CDR2 SYDVKM. V was shortened by 3 bases and J by 5 bases, with 14 bases between the two germline ends. The CDR3 has 15 residues. CDR3 DNA sequence: TGTGCCAGCAGTTTTAGGACCAAGGGAGATCAGCCCCAGCATTTT. It is translated as CASSFRTKGDQPQHF.

The J gene is TRBJ2-7, the V gene TRBV27; D perhaps matches TRBD2 (6 bases). The germline CDR1 and CDR2 sequences are MNHEY and SMNVEV (reference sequence). Between the trimmed V and J ends, which lost 8 bases and 2 bases, there was a span of 13 bases. This CDR3 has 13 amino acids. The CDR3 bases are TGTGCCAGCGCCGGGACTTTCGCCTACGAGCAGTACTTC. As protein: CASAGTFAYEQYF.

A remark on this clone: One base away lies a much larger clone, so this may be a sequencing read error. The chain links TRBV27 to TRBJ1-2; 10 bases agree with TRBD1. The CDR3 is 14 amino acids. Germline CDR1 reads MNHEY; CDR2 reads SMNVEV (reference sequence). The V segment lost 4 bases and the J segment 4 bases; nucleotides outside the gene matches: 3. CDR3: CASSSGTGAYGYTF. The CDR3 nucleotides are TGTGCCAGCAGTTCCGGGACAGGGGCCTATGGCTACACCTTC.

This clone was seen only once. This rearrangement joins TRBV27 to TRBJ1-5; D is possibly TRBD1 (5 bases). CDR1 is MNHEY, CDR2 SMNVEV, per germline (reference sequence). Trimming removed 5 bases at V and 6 bases at J, with 11 bases between. The CDR3 is 13 residues long. CDR3 sequence: CASSPYQGQPQHF. In nucleotides, the CDR3 is TGTGCCAGCAGTCCATATCAGGGTCAGCCCCAGCATTTT.

J is TRBJ2-3 and V is TRBV2; 8 bases match TRBD1. This CDR3 region has 16 residues. Germline lookup yields CDR1 SNHLY and CDR2 FYNNEI. V shed 4 bases, J shed 1 base, and the junction held 7 bases outside the gene matches. The CDR3 protein is CASSATGGWGTDTQYF. The CDR3 coding sequence is TGTGCCAGCAGTGCCACAGGGGGTTGGGGCACAGATACGCAGTATTTT. The full variable domain, with the rest looked up from reference TRBV2 and TRBJ2-3, is EPEVTQTPSHQVTQMGQEVILRCVPISNHLYFYWYRQILGQKVEFLVSFYNNEISEKSEIFDDQFSVERPDGSNFTLKIRSTKLEDSAMYFCASSATGGWGTDTQYFGPGTRLTVL.

The rearrangement joins TRBV11-2 to TRBJ2-1; 8 bases agree with TRBD2. The CDR3 sequence is 15 residues long. V dropped 4 bases and J dropped 10; count of bases not matched to a gene: 12. Germline CDR1 reads SGHAT; CDR2 reads FQNNGV. The CDR3 nucleotides are TGTGCCAGCAGCTGGGGACTAGAGGTAAACAGGGAGCAGTTCTTC. Protein product: CASSWGLEVNREQFF.

This rearrangement joins TRBV20-1 to TRBJ2-7; TRBD1 is a possible D gene (6 bases). The CDR3 sequence is 11 residues long. CDR1 and CDR2 from the germline V gene are DFQATT and SNEGSKA (reference sequence). The V gene lost 6 bases and the J gene lost 7 bases, with 13 bases spanning the gap. CDR3 protein: CSASWTVEQYF. The DNA for the CDR3 is TGCAGTGCCAGTTGGACAGTGGAGCAGTACTTC.

Only a few counts were recorded for this clone. The V and J genes are TRBV7-9 and TRBJ2-7, with 8 bases matching TRBD1. This CDR3 comprises 14 residues. Trimming took 5 bases from V and 7 from J; bases not matched to a gene: 10. Germline lookup yields CDR1 SEHNR and CDR2 FQNEAQ (reference sequence). This CDR3 is CASSQGGQVKEQYF. The CDR3 region has the DNA TGTGCCAGCAGCCAAGGGGGACAGGTGAAAGAGCAGTACTTC.

Only a few counts were recorded for this clone. The rearrangement uses TRBV5-4 and TRBJ1-1; D may be TRBD1 (5 bases). The CDR3 consists of 14 residues. Germline CDR1 reads SGHNT; CDR2 reads YYREEE (reference sequence). V lost 0 bases to trimming and J lost 1 base, with 7 bases between them. The CDR3 loop reads CASSLGQTNTEAFF. As DNA, the CDR3 is TGTGCCAGCAGCTTGGGACAGACGAACACTGAAGCTTTCTTT.

The chain uses TRBV21-1 and TRBJ2-5; the table names TRBD1, a call not compared with the DNA. TRBV21-1 is labeled a pseudogene. The CDR3 is made up of 20 amino acids. CDR3 protein: CASSVEGGKLGLGEQETQYF. CDR3 coding DNA: TGTGCCAGCAGCGTCGAAGGGGGTAAGCTAGGGTTAGGAGAGCAAGAGACCCAGTACTTC.

The chain couples TRBV18 to TRBJ2-2; a weak D match, TRBD2 (6 bases). Germline V CDR1 and CDR2: KGHSH, LQKENI. Trimming stripped 3 bases from V and 5 bases from J, with 13 bases between. The CDR3 is 15 residues long. The CDR3 is CASSPGTYGTGELFF. CDR3 nucleotides: TGTGCCAGCTCACCCGGGACTTACGGGACCGGGGAGCTGTTTTTT.

The V and J genes are TRBV11-3 and TRBJ2-1, with D tentatively TRBD1 (5 bases). V lost 0 bases and J 5 bases, leaving 8 bases between the germline ends. The CDR3 is made up of 14 amino acids. Germline V gene lookup returns CDR1 SGHNT and CDR2 YENEEA. CDR3 amino acids: CASSLDRGHNEQFF. The CDR3 DNA is TGTGCCAGCAGCTTAGATAGGGGCCACAATGAGCAGTTCTTC.

This sequence joins TRBV19 and TRBJ1-5; weak D call: TRBD1 (5 bases). The CDR3 consists of 15 residues. V lost 6 bases to trimming and J lost 6 bases, with 18 bases between them. Germline V CDR1 and CDR2: LNHDA, SQIVND (reference sequence). The CDR3 sequence is CASRSLGTISQPQHF. CDR3 DNA: TGTGCCAGTAGGTCCCTCGGGACCATAAGTCAGCCCCAGCATTTT.